This entry concerns a single TCR beta chain. Antigen specificity is unknown. Trimming left V 3 bases short and J 3 bases short, with 9 bases between. This CDR3 region has 13 residues. CDR1 is SGDLS and CDR2 is YYNGEE in the germline V gene. Primers included in the PCR were 60 Vbeta and 13 Jbeta primers. The repertoire was sequenced with immunoSEQ multiplex PCR; TCRdb's copy has only in-frame clones and lacks some. The sample holds roughly 190,000 clones, approximately 86% seen once. This sample is drawn from a study of cytomegalovirus exposure and HLA in healthy donors. Study observations and caveats: The likely origin of a cluster of highly shared sequence variants was a sequencing artifact. In a later analysis, a missense DCLRE1C variant was linked to TCR beta V- and J-gene trimming.

Sequenced material: PBMCs. This TCR was recovered from a boy aged 2-15 years in good health and CMV-seronegative. V is TRBV9 and J is TRBJ2-5; D possibly corresponds to TRBD1 (5 bases). The CDR3 reads CASSGQIKETQYF. The CDR3 nucleotides are TGTGCCAGCAGCGGACAGATCAAAGAGACCCAGTACTTC.